One and the same sample provided the 8 T cell receptor beta chains below, sequenced in a study of CD8+ T cells in alopecia areata. Treatment noted: oral pan-JAK inhibitor, 5-10 mg twice daily. Following RNA extraction, reverse transcription yielded cDNA that acted as the sequencing template. The method was immunoSEQ multiplex PCR; TCRdb's version includes in-frame clones alone and lacks a portion of them. Of 170,000 or so clones listed, about 53% are singletons. Sequenced here: CD8+ T cells sorted from blood, sampled at week 24, from a patient treated with tofacitinib. The receptor source for this set is a human donor with alopecia areata.

The chain uses TRBV4-3 and TRBJ2-3; TRBD2 matches at 13 bases. The CDR3 is 17 amino acids. The J segment lost 4 bases and the V segment lost 2 bases, leaving 6 bases of the junction unmatched. Germline CDR1 LGHNA, CDR2 YSLEER. The CDR3 sequence is CASSQSGTSGESDTQYF. CDR3 sequence (DNA): TGCGCCAGCAGCCAATCCGGGACTAGCGGGGAGTCAGATACGCAGTATTTT.

V is TRBV30 and J is TRBJ1-2; D is possibly TRBD1 (6 bases). Per germline, CDR1 GTSNPN and CDR2 SVGIG (reference sequence). The CDR3 consists of 16 residues. V was cut by 3 bases and J by 3 bases, with 20 bases left in between. The CDR3 DNA sequence: TGTGCCTGGAGGGCTCCTACAGGGAGATTAGACTATGGCTACACCTTC. This sequence encodes CAWRAPTGRLDYGYTF.

The sample holds a few counts of this clone. This specimen includes other DNA sequences encoding the same CDR3. This sequence joins TRBV4-3 and TRBJ2-7; 12 bases match TRBD1. Germline V gene lookup returns CDR1 LGHNA and CDR2 YSLEER. This CDR3 has 14 residues. With 4 bases clipped from V and 4 bases from J, the junction kept 2 bases outside the gene matches. Here the CDR3 DNA reads TGCGCCAGCAGCCCGGGACAGGGGGCTTACGAGCAGTACTTC. Its translation is CASSPGQGAYEQYF.

The chain couples TRBV29-1 to TRBJ1-2; 7 bases are shared with TRBD1. Germline V CDR1 and CDR2: SQVTM, ANQGSEA. There are 13 residues in the CDR3. The ends lost 5 bases at V and 0 bases at J; junction bases unmatched: 3. CDR3 coding DNA: TGCAGCGTTTACGACAGGGCTAACTATGGCTACACCTTC. Protein product: CSVYDRANYGYTF.

The genes are TRBV7-9 and TRBJ2-3; D unresolved. With 7 bases removed from V and 3 bases from J, the gap between germline ends came to 5 bases. The CDR3 sequence is 11 residues long. Germline CDR1 and CDR2: SEHNR and FQNEAQ (reference sequence). The CDR3 coding sequence is TGTGCCAGCAAAGCTACAGATACGCAGTATTTT. Protein product: CASKATDTQYF.

With regard to this clone: The sample holds other DNA sequences that translate to the same CDR3. CDR3 DNA sequence: TGTGCCTGGAGTGCGGGACAGGGCTACGAGCAGTACTTC. Protein product: CAWSAGQGYEQYF. The chain links TRBV30 to TRBJ2-7, with 9 positions matching TRBD1. The CDR3 consists of 13 residues. Per the germline V gene, CDR1 is GTSNPN and CDR2 is SVGIG (reference sequence). V was pared by 1 base and J by 3 bases, with 1 base of the junction left unmatched.

The chain has TRBV9 and TRBJ1-2; 10 bases fit TRBD1. The V gene's germline CDR1 is SGDLS and CDR2 YYNGEE. This CDR3 has 14 residues. Trimming at V came to 7 bases and at J to 4 bases, leaving 7 bases not matched to a gene. The CDR3 nucleotides are TGTGCCAGCTCCCCCGGGACAGGGGTCTATGGCTACACCTTC. It translates to CASSPGTGVYGYTF.

The chain is built from TRBV7-8 and TRBJ1-5; 7 nucleotides line up with TRBD1. Germline CDR1 SGHVS, CDR2 FQNEAQ. The trim removed 3 bases at V and 1 base at J, leaving 0 bases unmatched. The CDR3 length is 14 residues. CDR3 sequence (DNA): TGTGCCAGCAGCTTCAGGGGGAGCAATCAGCCCCAGCATTTT. Protein sequence: CASSFRGSNQPQHF.